These 31 T cell receptor beta chains came from one sample sequenced in a study of shared clonotypes between healthy human individuals. Profiling relied on immunoSEQ multiplex PCR, and the TCRdb table lists in-frame clones only, not all of them. The table shows under 2.5 million clones, with 85% to 95% occurring only once. The sample consisted of naive CD4+ T cells from PBMCs. Subset given: CD45RA+ positively selected. All receptors come from a man between 18 and 35 years old in good health. Some clones in this sample may be carry-over from other donors' samples.

The gene calls are TRBV30 and TRBJ1-5; D is undetermined. V was shortened by 3 bases and J by 7 bases, with 13 bases between the two germline ends. There are 13 residues in the CDR3. CDR1 GTSNPN and CDR2 SVGIG come from the germline V gene (reference sequence). The CDR3 sequence: CAWRAGLWQPQHF. The DNA for the CDR3 is TGTGCCTGGAGGGCTGGTCTGTGGCAGCCCCAGCATTTT.

This chain connects TRBV15 to TRBJ2-7; the match to TRBD2 covers 10 bases. Germline CDR1 and CDR2: LNHNV and YYDKDF (reference sequence). The CDR3 has 14 residues. The V and J ends lost 2 bases and 3 bases, in that order; junction bases with no gene match: 1. The DNA of the CDR3 is TGTGCCACCAGCAGATCTAGCGGGAGCTACGAGCAGTACTTC. Translation gives CATSRSSGSYEQYF.

This clone occurred a few times. This chain connects TRBV14 to TRBJ2-2; D is unclear. Trimming stripped 5 bases from V and 4 bases from J, with 11 bases between. The CDR3 runs to 14 residues. The germline gives CDR1 SGHDN, CDR2 FVKESK. The CDR3, as DNA: TGTGCCAGCAGCTCCCTCGCAAGCACCGGGGAGCTGTTTTTT. Its protein product is CASSSLASTGELFF.

The rearrangement uses TRBV28 and TRBJ2-5; D is possibly TRBD1 (5 bases). This CDR3 spans 15 amino acids. Deletions cut 3 bases from V and 5 bases from J, with 16 bases between. Germline CDR1 and CDR2: MDHEN and SYDVKM. CDR3 nucleotides: TGTGCCAGCAGTTTGCTTGGGGCCCCGCGGGAGACCCAGTACTTC. Protein sequence: CASSLLGAPRETQYF.

The chain combines TRBV28 with TRBJ2-5; no clear D gene. The CDR3 loop spans 15 amino acids. The V gene's germline CDR1 is MDHEN and CDR2 SYDVKM. Between the trimmed V and J ends, which lost 6 bases and 4 bases, there was a span of 18 bases. Here the CDR3 DNA reads TGTGCCAGCAGCTCCGCCTTGGGATTGAGAGAGACCCAGTACTTC. Encoded protein: CASSSALGLRETQYF.

The V and J genes are TRBV7-2 and TRBJ2-3; 8 nucleotides align to TRBD2. The V segment lost 1 base and the J segment 3 bases; nucleotides outside the gene matches: 9. CDR1 is SGHTA, CDR2 FQGNSA, per germline. The CDR3 totals 17 residues. CDR3 nucleotide sequence: TGTGCCAGCAGCTTAGATAGCGGGGCGAGTGGTACAGATACGCAGTATTTT. Translating gives CASSLDSGASGTDTQYF.

V is TRBV25-1 and J is TRBJ2-1; 9 nucleotides match TRBD2. Losses at the gene ends were 4 bases for V and 6 bases for J; bases not matched to a gene: 7. This CDR3 has 15 residues. Per the germline V gene, CDR1 is MGHDK and CDR2 is SYGVNS. The CDR3 DNA follows: TGTGCCAGCAGTGCTAGCGGGGTCCCAGCCAATGAGCAGTTCTTC. It codes for CASSASGVPANEQFF.

This clone was seen only once. The rearrangement joins TRBV5-1 to TRBJ2-3; tentatively, D is TRBD1 (7 bases). V lost 0 bases, J lost 4 bases, and 18 bases lay in between. CDR1 and CDR2 (germline): SGHRS, YFSETQ. The CDR3 is 17 amino acids. CDR3 region: CASSLAQAGGPPDTQYF. The CDR3 nucleotides are TGCGCCAGCAGCTTGGCCCAGGCAGGGGGGCCCCCAGATACGCAGTATTTT.

J is TRBJ2-7 and V is TRBV4-3; the D gene could be TRBD1 or TRBD2 (5 bases each). V was shortened by 4 bases and J by 3 bases, with 13 bases between the two germline ends. Germline V gene data show CDR1 as LGHNA and CDR2 as YSLEER. The CDR3 has 14 residues. The CDR3 DNA reads TGCGCCAGCAGCCTAAGGGACCGCAGCTACGAGCAGTACTTC. Translation: CASSLRDRSYEQYF.

The V gene is TRBV28, the J gene TRBJ2-2, with D possibly matching TRBD1 (6 bases). Germline CDR1 reads MDHEN; CDR2 reads SYDVKM. The germline V and J ends were trimmed by 5 bases and 1 base, with 14 bases remaining between them. The CDR3 is 16 residues long. The CDR3 region is CASSRTGTKNTGELFF. CDR3 DNA: TGTGCCAGCAGTCGAACCGGGACAAAGAACACCGGGGAGCTGTTTTTT.

V is TRBV28 and J is TRBJ1-1; D not certain. Germline CDR1 and CDR2: MDHEN and SYDVKM. The V gene lost 8 bases and the J gene lost 5 bases, with 15 bases spanning the gap. The CDR3 covers 13 residues. CDR3 in amino acids: CASVDPRGTEAFF. The CDR3 DNA sequence: TGTGCCAGCGTAGACCCCCGCGGGACTGAAGCTTTCTTT.

The rearrangement joins TRBV5-6 to TRBJ2-4; maybe TRBD2 (6 bases). With 4 bases removed from V and 2 bases from J, the gap between germline ends came to 10 bases. The CDR3 extends over 14 amino acids. The germline V gene has CDR1 SGHDT and CDR2 YYEEEE. The CDR3 nucleotides are TGTGCCAGCAGCAGGAGGGACCCCAAAAACATTCAGTACTTC. It yields the protein CASSRRDPKNIQYF.

This rearrangement joins TRBV29-1 to TRBJ2-3, with 14 nucleotides matching TRBD2. The CDR3 length is 12 residues. The germline gives CDR1 SQVTM, CDR2 ANQGSEA. V lost 7 bases, J lost 8 bases, and 2 bases stayed unmatched. In DNA form, the CDR3 reads TGCAGCGATGGGACTAGCGGGAGTACGCAGTATTTT. This gives the protein CSDGTSGSTQYF.

The chain links TRBV6-5 to TRBJ2-1; D gene unclear. CDR1 MNHEY and CDR2 SVGAGI come from the germline V gene. Trimming took off 0 bases at V and 10 bases at J, with 13 bases between the two ends. There are 14 residues in the CDR3. The CDR3 reads CASSYSARTREQFF. As DNA, the CDR3 is TGTGCCAGCAGTTACTCCGCCCGAACCAGGGAGCAGTTCTTC.

The chain is built from TRBV29-1 and TRBJ1-2; no definite D call. V was cut by 3 bases and J by 7 bases, with 12 bases left in between. Germline CDR1 SQVTM, CDR2 ANQGSEA. There are 12 residues in the CDR3. The CDR3 nucleotides are TGCAGCGTTGAGCCGGATGGTAGTGGCTACACCTTC. Protein: CSVEPDGSGYTF. The whole variable domain, remainder taken from reference TRBV29-1 and TRBJ1-2, is SAVISQKPSRDICQRGTSLTIQCQVDSQVTMMFWYRQQPGQSLTLIATANQGSEATYESGFVIDKFPISRPNLTFSTLTVSNMSPEDSSIYLCSVEPDGSGYTFGSGTRLTVV.

The V gene is TRBV18, the J gene TRBJ1-1; D gene uncertain. CDR3 length: 16 amino acids. Germline V gene data show CDR1 as KGHSH and CDR2 as LQKENI. V was pared by 1 base and J by 1 base, with 13 bases between. The CDR3 region has the DNA TGTGCCAGCTCACCACTTCTTCTGGGAACGAACACTGAAGCTTTCTTT. Protein: CASSPLLLGTNTEAFF.

The genes are TRBV28 and TRBJ2-7; perhaps TRBD1 as D (6 bases). Germline V gives CDR1 MDHEN, CDR2 SYDVKM. The V end was cut by 2 bases, the J end by 3 bases, with 14 bases between. This CDR3 has 15 amino acids. CDR3 nucleotide sequence: TGTGCCAGCAGTTTACCCGGGAACAGGGACTACGAGCAGTACTTC. This codes for CASSLPGNRDYEQYF. Together with reference TRBV28 and TRBJ2-7, the CDR3 gives the full variable domain: DVKVTQSSRYLVKRTGEKVFLECVQDMDHENMFWYRQDPGLGLRLIYFSYDVKMKEKGDIPEGYSVSREKKERFSLILESASTNQTSMYLCASSLPGNRDYEQYFGPGTRLTVT.

The chain links TRBV28 to TRBJ2-7; D remains unclear. CDR3 length equals 13 residues. Trimming stripped 8 bases from V and 3 bases from J, with 14 bases between. Germline-derived CDR1 and CDR2 are MDHEN and SYDVKM. The CDR3 coding sequence is TGTGCCAGCGATACTTGGTCTGGCTACGAGCAGTACTTC. Translated, it gives CASDTWSGYEQYF.

The chain uses TRBV11-1 and TRBJ1-5; D gene unclear. The CDR3 length is 13 residues. Looked up from germline, CDR1 is SGHAT and CDR2 is FQDESV (reference sequence). With 5 bases removed from V and 0 bases from J, the gap between germline ends came to 5 bases. CDR3 in DNA: TGTGCCAGCAGCGCACATAGCAATCAGCCCCAGCATTTT. Residues: CASSAHSNQPQHF.

This clone occurred once. The J gene is TRBJ2-7, the V gene TRBV18; no definite D call. The V gene's germline CDR1 is KGHSH and CDR2 LQKENI. V lost 0 bases and J 2 bases, leaving 11 bases between the germline ends. The CDR3 totals 15 residues. The CDR3 protein is CASSPPGLSTYEQYF. CDR3 coding DNA: TGTGCCAGCTCACCACCAGGGTTATCCACCTACGAGCAGTACTTC. Complete variable domain (other parts from reference TRBV18 and TRBJ2-7): NAGVMQNPRHLVRRRGQEARLRCSPMKGHSHVYWYRQLPEEGLKFMVYLQKENIIDESGMPKERFSAEFPKEGPSILRIQQVVRGDSAAYFCASSPPGLSTYEQYFGPGTRLTVT.

Concerning this clone itself: At the DNA level, this CDR3 is encoded by other sequences in the same sample as well. The V and J genes are TRBV28 and TRBJ1-2, with unresolved D. Per the germline V gene, CDR1 is MDHEN and CDR2 is SYDVKM. CDR3 length: 12 amino acids. V lost 5 bases and J lost 4, with 8 bases in between. CDR3 sequence: CASSPAGYGYTF. CDR3 coding DNA: TGTGCCAGCAGTCCTGCTGGCTATGGCTACACCTTC.

The rearrangement uses TRBV28 and TRBJ2-7; a weak D match, TRBD1 (6 bases). The germline gives CDR1 MDHEN, CDR2 SYDVKM. The V and J ends lost 7 bases and 3 bases respectively, with 10 bases between them. There are 12 residues in the CDR3. CDR3 amino acids: CASTTDSYEQYF. As DNA, the CDR3 is TGTGCCAGCACCACGGACAGCTACGAGCAGTACTTC.

This chain joins TRBV18 and TRBJ1-1, with a weak D call TRBD1 (5 bases). This CDR3 has 14 amino acids. Germline V gives CDR1 KGHSH, CDR2 LQKENI. Trimming took off 5 bases at V and 1 base at J, with 11 bases between the two ends. Written as DNA, the CDR3 is TGTGCCAGCTCAGAAGGGACCGCGAACACTGAAGCTTTCTTT. Translated, it gives CASSEGTANTEAFF.

The genes are TRBV12-1 and TRBJ2-1; the tabulated D call, TRBD2, remains unverified against the DNA. TRBV12-1 is deemed a pseudogene. The CDR3 is 17 amino acids. As DNA, the CDR3 is TGTGCCAGCAGCTTGCGGACTAGCGGGAGGGGAGACTTTGAGCAGTTCTTC. Its protein is CASSLRTSGRGDFEQFF.

On this clone: Other DNA sequences in this sample translate to the same CDR3. V gene TRBV2 combines with J gene TRBJ2-2; D unclear. Germline CDR1 and CDR2: SNHLY and FYNNEI. This CDR3 is built from 11 residues. The V end lost 4 bases, the J end lost 6 bases, and 3 bases lay between the germline ends. The CDR3, as DNA: TGTGCCAGCAGTGTGGCCGGGGAGCTGTTTTTT. Translation gives CASSVAGELFF.

The rearrangement links TRBV30 to TRBJ2-3, with a possible D match to TRBD2 (7 bases). This CDR3 spans 16 amino acids. V lost 6 bases, J lost 0 bases, and 19 bases lay in between. CDR1 GTSNPN and CDR2 SVGIG come from the germline V gene (reference sequence). CDR3 region: CACPPRRGGSTDTQYF. CDR3 DNA sequence: TGTGCCTGTCCACCCAGGAGGGGGGGTAGCACAGATACGCAGTATTTT.

This sequence joins TRBV18 and TRBJ1-5; 9 bases are a match to TRBD1. This CDR3 comprises 16 residues. Germline lookup yields CDR1 KGHSH and CDR2 LQKENI. Losses at the gene ends were 2 bases for V and 3 bases for J; bases not matched to a gene: 5. CDR3 in amino acids: CASSPSTGGNNQPQHF. The CDR3 region has the DNA TGTGCCAGCTCACCATCGACAGGGGGGAACAATCAGCCCCAGCATTTT.

The V and J genes are TRBV13 and TRBJ2-5, with 9 bases aligning to TRBD1. After removal of 5 bases from V and 4 bases from J, the junction contained 11 bases not matched to a gene. Germline CDR1 reads PRHDT; CDR2 reads FYEKMQ (reference sequence). CDR3 length: 16 amino acids. CDR3 region: CASSDLPTGGRETQYF. The DNA of the CDR3 is TGTGCCAGCAGCGACCTACCGACAGGGGGTAGAGAGACCCAGTACTTC.

The genes are TRBV2 and TRBJ2-1; tentatively, D is TRBD1 (6 bases). Trimming left V 6 bases short and J 7 bases short, with 19 bases between. Germline CDR1 SNHLY, CDR2 FYNNEI. CDR3 length: 15 residues. This chain's CDR3 is CASSVDRYKGNEQFF. The CDR3 DNA reads TGTGCCAGCAGCGTCGACAGGTACAAGGGGAATGAGCAGTTCTTC.

The sample holds one count of this clone. The genes are TRBV5-4 and TRBJ2-2; TRBD2 agrees at 7 bases. Trimming at V came to 4 bases and at J to 3 bases, leaving 6 bases not matched to a gene. Germline V gene sequence: CDR1 SGHNT, CDR2 YYREEE (reference sequence). The CDR3 runs 15 residues. The CDR3 loop reads CASSAAAGYTGELFF. CDR3 sequence (DNA): TGTGCCAGCAGCGCTGCAGCGGGATACACCGGGGAGCTGTTTTTT.

Points on this clone: Other DNA sequences of this sample code for an identical CDR3. The chain uses TRBV5-1 and TRBJ1-2; D unresolved. CDR1 and CDR2 from the germline V gene are SGHRS and YFSETQ. The CDR3 extends over 13 amino acids. V was pared by 2 bases and J by 0 bases, with 5 bases between. CDR3: CASSFDANYGYTF. The CDR3 DNA sequence: TGCGCCAGCAGCTTTGACGCTAACTATGGCTACACCTTC.